This T cell receptor (beta chain) is drawn from a study of T cell responses to AZD1222 COVID-19 vaccine. On the study more broadly: Analyses pooled second doses at about 4 or about 12 weeks.

The assay was immunoSEQ multiplex PCR, and TCRdb's table has in-frame clones only and misses some. The table includes approximately 160,000 clones, approximately 93% detected once. The clonotype originates from an adult in good health. Material: peripheral blood, obtained on day 0 of AZD1222 vaccination.

DNA of the CDR3: TGTGCCAGCTCACCACTAGACTATAATTCACCCCTCCACTTT. It codes for CASSPLDYNSPLHF. The genes are TRBV18 and TRBJ1-6, with no clear D. The length of the CDR3 is 14 residues. CDR1 and CDR2 from the germline V gene are KGHSH and LQKENI. Trimming cost V 1 base and J 3 bases, with 4 bases left between them.